The 18 T cell receptor beta chains below come from one sample, sequenced in a study of T cell responses to AZD1222 COVID-19 vaccine. Some clones are missing from TCRdb's copy, which holds only in-frame ones; the method was immunoSEQ multiplex PCR. This table has some 150,000 clones, 88% appearing once. The sequenced sample was peripheral blood, obtained 28 days after the second dose of the MenACWY control vaccine. Every receptor here comes from an adult who received the MenACWY meningococcal vaccine as a control.

The V gene is TRBV10-3, the J gene TRBJ1-2, with 11 bases aligning to TRBD1. The V segment lost 3 bases and the J segment 7 bases; nucleotides outside the gene matches: 1. In germline, CDR1 is ENHRY, CDR2 SYGVKD. The length of the CDR3 is 13 residues. Written as DNA, the CDR3 is TGTGCCATCAGTGACGGACAGGGGGCTGGCTACACCTTC. Translating it yields CAISDGQGAGYTF.

The DNA of the CDR3 is TGTGCCAGTAGGGTCTCGGGCACCTCCTACGAGCAGTACTTC. Translation gives CASRVSGTSYEQYF. The gene calls are TRBV19 and TRBJ2-7; D unclear. The CDR3 extends over 14 amino acids. Germline CDR1 is LNHDA and CDR2 is SQIVND (reference sequence). The V end lost 6 bases, the J end lost 0 bases, and 12 bases lay between the germline ends. Together with reference TRBV19 and TRBJ2-7, the CDR3 gives the full variable domain: DGGITQSPKYLFRKEGQNVTLSCEQNLNHDAMYWYRQDPGQGLRLIYYSQIVNDFQKGDIAEGYSVSREKKESFPLTVTSAQKNPTAFYLCASRVSGTSYEQYFGPGTRLTVT.

The J gene is TRBJ1-1, the V gene TRBV4-1, with D tentatively TRBD1 (6 bases). Germline lookup yields CDR1 MGHRA and CDR2 YSYEKL. V was clipped by 1 base and J by 3 bases, with 12 bases between them. This CDR3 has 15 amino acids. The CDR3 sequence: CASSQGGGVYTEAFF. The CDR3 DNA sequence: TGCGCCAGCAGCCAAGGAGGGGGGGTGTACACTGAAGCTTTCTTT.

The chain links TRBV3-1 (or the pseudogene TRBV3-2) to TRBJ1-3; tentative D call: TRBD1 (5 bases). The CDR3 sequence is 15 residues long. In germline, CDR1 is LGHDT, CDR2 YNNKEL (reference sequence). V was pared by 1 base and J by 4 bases, with 11 bases between. DNA for the CDR3: TGTGCCAGCAGCCAAGGGGGCAGGGCAGGAAACACCATATATTTT. Its protein product is CASSQGGRAGNTIYF.

V is TRBV7-2 and J is TRBJ1-1; D is unclear. Trimming removed 5 bases from V and 11 bases from J, with 9 bases in between. The CDR3 is 10 residues long. The V gene's germline CDR1 is SGHTA and CDR2 FQGNSA. The CDR3 DNA reads TGTGCCAGCAGCCCCAAGGTTGCTTTCTTT. Translating gives CASSPKVAFF. Full variable domain (outside the CDR3, taken from reference TRBV7-2 and TRBJ1-1): GAGVSQSPSNKVTEKGKDVELRCDPISGHTALYWYRQSLGQGLEFLIYFQGNSAPDKSGLPSDRFSAERTGGSVSTLTIQRTQQEDSAVYLCASSPKVAFFGQGTRLTVV.

The chain has TRBV28 and TRBJ1-2; D is unclear. This CDR3 is built from 12 residues. The ends were cut back, 5 bases at V and 4 bases at J, with 8 bases in the middle. From germline, CDR1 is MDHEN and CDR2 SYDVKM. CDR3 loop: CASSALIYGYTF. CDR3 nucleotides: TGTGCCAGCAGTGCCCTCATCTATGGCTACACCTTC.

The chain recombines TRBV4-1 with TRBJ2-1; 8 nucleotides agree with TRBD1. Germline V gene data show CDR1 as MGHRA and CDR2 as YSYEKL. The CDR3 sequence is 15 residues long. Germline trimming cut 3 bases from V and 10 bases from J; bases unmatched to any gene: 11. The CDR3 sequence is CASSHIGQGRAEQFF. For the CDR3, the DNA is TGCGCCAGCAGCCACATAGGACAGGGTAGGGCAGAGCAGTTCTTC.

This clone was detected only a few times. V usage is TRBV27 and J usage is TRBJ1-4, with a possible D match to TRBD1 (6 bases). Trimming took off 6 bases at V and 0 bases at J, with 8 bases between the two ends. The CDR3 has 14 residues. Per germline, CDR1 MNHEY and CDR2 SMNVEV (reference sequence). The CDR3 here is CASSRTATNEKLFF. The CDR3, as DNA: TGTGCCAGCAGCAGGACAGCAACTAATGAAAAACTGTTTTTT.

This chain uses TRBV6-5 with TRBJ2-7; TRBD1 aligns across 7 bases. Germline CDR1 and CDR2: MNHEY and SVGAGI. The V gene end was trimmed by 7 bases and the J gene end by 1 base; junction bases not matched to a gene: 4. This CDR3 region has 13 residues. The CDR3 protein is CASNRDSSYEQYF. CDR3 nucleotides: TGTGCCAGCAATAGGGACAGTTCCTACGAGCAGTACTTC.

CDR3 DNA: TGTGCCATCAGTGAGTCGGGGGGGAGGCAAGAGACCCAGTACTTC. Encoded protein: CAISESGGRQETQYF. The genes are TRBV10-3 and TRBJ2-5; TRBD2 matches at 7 bases. CDR1 and CDR2 from the germline V gene are ENHRY and SYGVKD. The CDR3 covers 15 residues. The ends lost 0 bases at V and 2 bases at J; junction bases unmatched: 3.

Only a few counts were recorded for this clone. The V and J genes are TRBV6-1 and TRBJ1-1; 7 positions agree with TRBD1. V trimming: 1 base; J trimming: 2 bases; junction bases outside the gene matches: 1. Germline lookup yields CDR1 MNHNS and CDR2 SASEGT. The CDR3 has 14 amino acids. The DNA of the CDR3 is TGTGCCAGCAGTGAAGACAGGGGAAACACTGAAGCTTTCTTT. Its translation is CASSEDRGNTEAFF.

This clone was counted only a few times. Within the sample, other DNA sequences also encode this same CDR3. J is TRBJ2-3 and V is TRBV27; D is undetermined. There are 14 residues in the CDR3. V was trimmed by 0 bases and J by 5 bases, leaving 9 bases between them. Germline loops: CDR1 MNHEY, CDR2 SMNVEV (reference sequence). CDR3 bases: TGTGCCAGCAGTTTATCTGTCCTCGGAGATACGCAGTATTTT. It specifies CASSLSVLGDTQYF.

This chain connects TRBV6-2 or TRBV6-3 to TRBJ2-3; a possible D gene is TRBD2 (5 bases). The CDR3 totals 17 residues. Germline loops: CDR1 MNHEY, CDR2 SVGEGT. V was cut by 2 bases and J by 1 base, with 16 bases left in between. DNA for the CDR3: TGTGCCAGCAGTTACCCCCTAGCTTTCCCTGGCACAGATACGCAGTATTTT. Translation: CASSYPLAFPGTDTQYF.

J is TRBJ1-1 and V is TRBV11-2; TRBD1 might be the D (6 bases). Per the germline V gene, CDR1 is SGHAT and CDR2 is FQNNGV. Trimming cost V 1 base and J 10 bases, with 19 bases left between them. This CDR3 has 15 residues. This CDR3 is CASSLAAGVGVGAFF. The CDR3 DNA is TGTGCCAGCAGCTTAGCGGCAGGGGTAGGGGTAGGAGCTTTCTTT.

The DNA of the CDR3 is TGTGCCATCAGTGAGAGCGCGGCTTCTCCGGGGGAGCAGTACTTC. This gives the protein CAISESAASPGEQYF. V and J are TRBV10-3 and TRBJ2-7; TRBD2 might be the D (5 bases). V was trimmed by 2 bases and J by 7 bases, leaving 18 bases between them. Germline CDR1 ENHRY, CDR2 SYGVKD. The CDR3 is 15 amino acids.

This clone was observed a few times. The chain uses TRBV6-2 or TRBV6-3 and TRBJ1-2; D not certain. The germline V gene encodes CDR1 MNHEY and CDR2 SVGEGT. The CDR3 contains 14 residues. The ends were cut back, 0 bases at V and 4 bases at J, with 9 bases in the middle. CDR3 amino acids: CASSYSSGPYGYTF. The CDR3 coding sequence is TGTGCCAGCAGTTACTCGTCGGGCCCCTATGGCTACACCTTC.

V is TRBV6-5 and J is TRBJ2-2; D remains ambiguous. This CDR3 is built from 14 residues. Trimming took 5 bases from V and 4 from J, leaving 11 bases between them. Per the germline V gene, CDR1 is MNHEY and CDR2 is SVGAGI. CDR3 sequence: CASSQSTATGELFF. CDR3 sequence (DNA): TGTGCCAGCAGTCAGTCTACGGCCACCGGGGAGCTGTTTTTT.

The chain recombines TRBV6-6 with TRBJ1-2, with 10 bases lining up with TRBD1. Looked up from germline, CDR1 is MNHNY and CDR2 is SVGAGI (reference sequence). V shed 5 bases, J shed 5 bases, and the junction held 5 bases outside the gene matches. This CDR3 comprises 14 residues. CDR3 amino acids: CASSRQGAQYGYTF. The CDR3 nucleotides read TGTGCCAGCAGTCGACAGGGGGCCCAATATGGCTACACCTTC.